This T cell receptor beta chain emerged from a study of patients and donors after allogeneic stem cell transplantation. Germline CDR1 and CDR2: SGHVS and FQNEAQ. Trimming removed 0 bases from V and 0 bases from J, with 18 bases in between. This CDR3 spans 19 amino acids. The table lists this clonotype with a few counts. TCRdb reanalysed the RT-PCR reads using MiXCR and keeps one entry per CDR3 protein. This sample has 410,000 or so distinct CDR3 sequences, with 16% found just once. What was sequenced was blood, either unsorted or a sorted T cell fraction (not recorded which). The chain recombines TRBV7-8 with TRBJ1-5; D remains ambiguous. The clonotype was recovered from a human donor who was either an allogeneic HSCT recipient or a stem cell or donor lymphocyte infusion donor (not recorded which). It is not recorded whose cells these are; they may come from a transplant donor. The CDR3 spells CASSLALGADFPSNQPQHF. The DNA for the CDR3 is TGTGCCAGCAGCTTAGCGCTGGGAGCTGATTTCCCTAGCAATCAGCCCCAGCATTTT.